The clone carrying this T cell receptor (beta chain) has just a few counts. The data originate from a study of beta chain features in type 1 diabetes. The isolated RNA, all of it, was reverse transcribed, so expressed TCRB transcripts were what got sequenced. Here immunoSEQ multiplex PCR was the method, and the copy in TCRdb shows in-frame clones only, minus some. The sample shows almost 350,000 clones, under 8.5% of them seen only once. Germline-derived CDR1 and CDR2 are SEHNR and FQNEAQ (reference sequence). Deletions cut 5 bases from V and 8 bases from J, with 15 bases between. The CDR3 sequence is 14 residues long.

V gene TRBV7-9 combines with J gene TRBJ2-2; D not resolved. Sequencing was performed on central memory CD4+ T cells from blood. The clonotype comes from a woman younger than 30 in good health. Here the CDR3 reads CASSPTTQAGELFF. CDR3 nucleotides: TGTGCCAGCAGCCCCACGACCCAGGCGGGGGAGCTGTTTTTT.